This T cell receptor (beta chain) was found in a study of blood T cell repertoires in COVID-19 (TCRdb year 2020). Context from the whole study: The collaborator samples originated in the United States, Italy and Spain and spanned the acute and convalescent phases of COVID-19. The prospective study material was composed of cDNA or gDNA derived from T cells, B-cell-depleted T cells, or PBMCs. The dataset comprised deeply sampled blood TCRbeta repertoires from subjects exposed to, actively infected with, or recovered from COVID-19. A freely available public database, intended as a resource for researchers studying the immune response to SARS-CoV-2, is where the repertoires were released. Samples came from the ongoing ImmuneRACE study (first 160 participants) plus 1,254 subjects from 6 global collaborators. The sample metadata nearly always contained a de-identified subject ID, COVID-19 status, age in years and sex. HLA class I and class II types, where available, came from metadata supplied by the sample provider rather than from assay-based typing. The investigation overall reported the following: Clinical and demographic metadata were provided uncurated, with the amount varying by source and participant.

Collaborating institutions collected whole blood in K2EDTA tubes following their own protocols. For TCRbeta analysis, collaborators shipped samples as frozen whole blood, isolated PBMCs, or DNA extracted from either of those sample types. Remarks on this clone: Its antigen remains undetermined. No clone much larger than this one lies a single base away; base qualities are absent.

TCRbeta CDR3 regions were amplified from genomic DNA using the immunoSEQ Assay, a bias-controlled multiplex PCR. As for how the authors treated the data: Nucleated cell counts per sample were estimated from amplification of reference gene primers within the assay. To quantify the absolute abundance of each unique TCRbeta CDR3 rearrangement, sequence reads were collapsed and filtered. For each sample, productive Simpson clonality was calculated as the square root of Simpson's diversity index over productive rearrangements. The table was pulled from immuneACCESS by TCRdb, which kept in-frame rearrangements only. Such tables lose some clones; where checked, under half of the loss comes from unresolved V genes, and the rest has no known cause. That table gives V, J and clone size, and the DNA gave D and trimming. In this sample the table shows 70,000 to 95,000 clones, around 82% of which occur a single time. The top ten hold just over 20% of the sample.

Germline trimming: 3 bases from V, 4 bases from J; junction bases outside gene matches: 7. There are 15 amino acids in the CDR3, from cysteine to phenylalanine inclusive. The sequence is cut down to CDR3 DNA, 45 bases in frame from base 1. CDR1 and CDR2 are read off the germline V gene as SGHRS and YFSETQ. The receptor was derived from a human donor in a cohort sampled during active COVID-19. The source material was peripheral blood. The sequence joins TRBV5-1 to TRBJ1-3; 7 central nucleotides agree with TRBD1. The CDR3 region reads CASSSLPGQGNTIYF. The DNA reads TGCGCCAGCAGCTCCCTTCCGGGACAGGGAAACACCATATATTTT.